This T cell receptor beta chain comes out of a study of beta chain features in type 1 diabetes. Overall study context: Fewer than 110 million sorted cells were examined across all samples.

This clone has more than one count but fewer than ten. The CDR3 is made up of 15 amino acids. The V end was cut by 6 bases, the J end by 4 bases, with 18 bases between. Germline lookup yields CDR1 SNHLY and CDR2 FYNNEI. The sequenced template was cDNA made from the entire isolated RNA. The protocol was immunoSEQ multiplex PCR, while the TCRdb copy is restricted to in-frame clones and leaves out a portion. The table shows about 150,000 clones, with about 50% occurring only once. The rearrangement uses TRBV2 and TRBJ1-1; no clear D gene. This TCR was recovered from a man between 18 and 29 years old in good health. The sequenced sample consisted of Tregs from blood. CDR3 region: CASRQDPGMLTEAFF. CDR3 nucleotide sequence: TGTGCCAGCAGACAAGACCCGGGGATGCTCACTGAAGCTTTCTTT.